The 4 T cell receptor beta chains presented below share a single source sample, sequenced in a study of sequential checkpoint blockade in melanoma. The treatment is: randomized to nivolumab then ipilimumab (arm A) or the reverse (arm B). Sequencing used immunoSEQ multiplex PCR; TCRdb keeps in-frame clones, though not all of them. Of 20,000 to 25,000 clones listed, around 80% are singletons. Specimen: CD8+ T cells sorted from blood (inferred from file names), collected from a patient given nivolumab and ipilimumab in sequence. The receptors shown here come from a human donor with melanoma.

This clone was observed a single time. J is TRBJ2-1 and V is TRBV18, with 7 bases identical to TRBD1. The CDR3 is 13 residues long. With 3 bases clipped from V and 9 bases from J, the junction kept 5 bases outside the gene matches. Germline lookup yields CDR1 KGHSH and CDR2 LQKENI. This CDR3 reads CASSPGTVGEQFF. Written as DNA, the CDR3 is TGTGCCAGCTCACCGGGGACAGTGGGTGAGCAGTTCTTC.

CDR3 region: CASSWILTGTGANVLTF. The CDR3 nucleotides read TGTGCCAGCAGTTGGATATTAACAGGGACTGGGGCCAACGTCCTGACTTTC. J is TRBJ2-6 and V is TRBV28, with D perhaps matching TRBD1 (6 bases). Trimming took off 4 bases at V and 2 bases at J, with 15 bases between the two ends. The CDR3 contains 17 residues. Per the germline V gene, CDR1 is MDHEN and CDR2 is SYDVKM.

The chain links TRBV15 to TRBJ2-7, with TRBD1 as a possible D gene (5 bases). V lost 0 bases and J 3 bases, leaving 9 bases between the germline ends. Germline CDR1 LNHNV, CDR2 YYDKDF (reference sequence). CDR3 length: 14 residues. CDR3 sequence reads: CATSRDGRVYEQYF. The CDR3 nucleotides read TGTGCCACCAGCAGAGATGGCAGGGTCTACGAGCAGTACTTC.

The chain links TRBV5-4 to TRBJ1-4; D is unresolved. Germline V CDR1 and CDR2: SGHNT, YYREEE (reference sequence). This CDR3 region has 15 residues. Trimming took off 0 bases at V and 0 bases at J, with 6 bases between the two ends. Written as DNA, the CDR3 is TGTGCCAGCAGCTTGGGAGGAACAACTAATGAAAAACTGTTTTTT. It is translated as CASSLGGTTNEKLFF.